These 28 T cell receptor beta chains were all obtained from the same sample, sequenced in a study of memory CD4+ T cells and cytomegalovirus serostatus. Single viable CD3+CD4+CD8-CD45RO+ cells were sorted as the memory CD4+ T cells. Assay used: immunoSEQ multiplex PCR; TCRdb lists only in-frame clones, some missing. This sample has tens of thousands of clones, with roughly 85% found just once. Sequenced input: memory CD4+ T cells from blood. These receptors all come from an adult in good health and CMV-seronegative. Some clones in this sample may be carry-over from other donors' samples.

This chain joins TRBV5-6 and TRBJ1-2, with no clear D. Germline CDR1 SGHDT, CDR2 YYEEEE. The V end was cut by 2 bases, the J end by 2 bases, with 7 bases between. The CDR3 totals 13 residues. The CDR3 region has the DNA TGTGCCAGCAGCTTACCGGGGAACTATGGCTACACCTTC. This translates into CASSLPGNYGYTF.

This clone was observed once. This rearrangement joins TRBV10-2 to TRBJ2-5; 10 bases are a match to TRBD2. The CDR3 totals 16 residues. Germline V lookup: CDR1 WSHSY, CDR2 SAAADI. Trimming cost V 4 bases and J 2 bases; bases outside gene matches: 7. The CDR3 region is CASSVAGGWEQETQYF. Here the CDR3 DNA reads TGCGCCAGCAGTGTAGCGGGAGGTTGGGAGCAAGAGACCCAGTACTTC.

V usage is TRBV4-1 and J usage is TRBJ1-3; no definite D call. The CDR3 is 16 amino acids. Germline lookup yields CDR1 MGHRA and CDR2 YSYEKL. Trimming left V 3 bases short and J 0 bases short, with 12 bases between. The CDR3, as DNA: TGCGCCAGCAGCCAGGATGACTGGAGCTCTGGAAACACCATATATTTT. Its translation: CASSQDDWSSGNTIYF.

The chain links TRBV6-6 to TRBJ2-7; D is perhaps TRBD2 (5 bases). The length of the CDR3 is 14 residues. The germline V gene has CDR1 MNHNY and CDR2 SVGAGI (reference sequence). V was cut by 0 bases and J by 2 bases, with 8 bases left in between. CDR3 loop: CASSYSEGTYEQYF. CDR3 in DNA: TGTGCCAGCAGTTACTCCGAGGGTACCTACGAGCAGTACTTC.

V usage is TRBV11-2 and J usage is TRBJ1-2, with D perhaps TRBD1 (6 bases). This CDR3 is built from 15 residues. V was pared by 5 bases and J by 2 bases, with 15 bases between. Germline CDR1 is SGHAT and CDR2 is FQNNGV. Here the CDR3 reads CASSRGQYPNYGYTF. The CDR3 DNA follows: TGTGCCAGCAGCCGAGGACAGTACCCAAACTATGGCTACACCTTC.

J is TRBJ1-1 and V is TRBV7-2; D possibly corresponds to TRBD1 (6 bases). The CDR3 has 16 residues. CDR1 is SGHTA and CDR2 is FQGNSA in the germline V gene. V was clipped by 2 bases and J by 1 base, with 14 bases between them. CDR3 bases: TGTGCCAGCAGCTTATTAGGGGGGCTGTCGAACACTGAAGCTTTCTTT. Translation gives CASSLLGGLSNTEAFF.

This clone came up a few times. The genes are TRBV7-2 and TRBJ1-5; TRBD1 agrees at 8 bases. Germline V lookup: CDR1 SGHTA, CDR2 FQGNSA. V lost 6 bases and J lost 3; bases outside the gene matches: 7. The CDR3 has 15 amino acids. The DNA for the CDR3 is TGTGCCAGCAGTTTCGACAGGGGCACCAATCAGCCCCAGCATTTT. As protein: CASSFDRGTNQPQHF.

V gene TRBV9 combines with J gene TRBJ1-4; the D gene is possibly TRBD1 (6 bases). CDR3 length equals 14 residues. CDR1 is SGDLS and CDR2 is YYNGEE in the germline V gene. Trimming stripped 0 bases from V and 8 bases from J, with 11 bases between. The DNA of the CDR3 is TGTGCCAGCAGCGTAGAGGGGGGTTTGGAAAAACTGTTTTTT. Residues: CASSVEGGLEKLFF.

The genes are TRBV9 and TRBJ1-2; D not certain. Looked up from germline, CDR1 is SGDLS and CDR2 is YYNGEE. The V end was cut by 0 bases, the J end by 7 bases, with 10 bases between. This CDR3 spans 13 amino acids. CDR3: CASSVGADSGYTF. The CDR3 bases are TGTGCCAGCAGCGTAGGTGCGGATTCTGGCTACACCTTC.

This chain joins TRBV19 and TRBJ2-1; 15 positions agree with TRBD2. The CDR3 is 21 amino acids. V lost 5 bases and J lost 0; bases outside the gene matches: 14. Germline V gene sequence: CDR1 LNHDA, CDR2 SQIVND (reference sequence). In DNA form, the CDR3 reads TGTGCCAGTAGTTTTTACTACGGGACTAGCGGGAGGTGGAGCTCCTACAATGAGCAGTTCTTC. Protein sequence: CASSFYYGTSGRWSSYNEQFF.

The chain joins TRBV9 to TRBJ2-4; D call uncertain. V shed 2 bases and J shed 0 bases, with 3 bases lying between them. The CDR3 sequence is 13 residues long. CDR1 and CDR2 from the germline V gene are SGDLS and YYNGEE. The CDR3 sequence: CASSVGAKNIQYF. The CDR3 nucleotides read TGTGCCAGCAGCGTTGGAGCCAAAAACATTCAGTACTTC.

The V gene is TRBV5-1, the J gene TRBJ1-1; TRBD1 matches 7 bases. V lost 4 bases and J lost 5; bases outside the gene matches: 11. Germline CDR1 is SGHRS and CDR2 is YFSETQ. The CDR3 extends over 15 amino acids. The CDR3 loop is CASSAQGRTGTEAFF. For the CDR3, the DNA is TGCGCCAGCAGCGCACAGGGGAGAACGGGGACTGAAGCTTTCTTT.

This sequence joins TRBV14 and TRBJ1-2; a weak D match, TRBD1 (5 bases). Per the germline V gene, CDR1 is SGHDN and CDR2 is FVKESK. CDR3 length: 13 amino acids. Trimming pared 5 bases from V and 9 bases from J, leaving 16 bases between. CDR3 amino acids: CASSYRGSGRYTF. CDR3 sequence (DNA): TGTGCCAGCAGCTACCGGGGCTCGGGGCGCTACACCTTC.

This clone was detected once. The rearrangement links TRBV2 to TRBJ2-7, with TRBD1 matching 8 bases. Germline loops: CDR1 SNHLY, CDR2 FYNNEI. The CDR3 runs to 14 residues. After removal of 7 bases from V and 0 bases from J, the junction contained 5 bases not matched to a gene. CDR3 coding DNA: TGTGCCAGCAACCGGGACAGGAGCTCCTACGAGCAGTACTTC. It translates to CASNRDRSSYEQYF.

This chain connects TRBV9 to TRBJ1-1, with D possibly TRBD1 on 6 matching bases. There are 13 residues in the CDR3. In germline, CDR1 is SGDLS, CDR2 YYNGEE. Trimming took 6 bases from V and 1 from J, leaving 10 bases between them. DNA for the CDR3: TGTGCCAGCACGGGGGCTGGGAACACTGAAGCTTTCTTT. It is translated as CASTGAGNTEAFF.

The chain is built from TRBV9 and TRBJ1-6, with D unclear. The CDR3 runs to 13 residues. Germline CDR1 is SGDLS and CDR2 is YYNGEE. V was shortened by 2 bases and J by 10 bases, with 10 bases between the two germline ends. The CDR3 sequence is CASSVLPGSPLHF. CDR3 sequence (DNA): TGTGCCAGCAGCGTCCTCCCCGGCTCACCCCTCCACTTT.

The chain employs TRBV10-3 and TRBJ1-1; the D is unclear. This CDR3 contains 15 residues. V was clipped by 0 bases and J by 0 bases, with 8 bases between them. CDR1 is ENHRY, CDR2 SYGVKD, per germline. The DNA of the CDR3 is TGTGCCATCAGTGAGTCTGAGCTTCTGAACACTGAAGCTTTCTTT. The encoded protein is CAISESELLNTEAFF.

The chain combines TRBV6-1 with TRBJ2-1, with TRBD2 matching over 9 bases. In germline, CDR1 is MNHNS, CDR2 SASEGT. The ends lost 9 bases at V and 6 bases at J; junction bases unmatched: 9. This CDR3 is built from 14 residues. CDR3 in amino acids: CASPKRGVINEQFF. In DNA, the CDR3 is TGTGCCAGTCCAAAGCGGGGGGTTATCAATGAGCAGTTCTTC.

This chain links TRBV28 with TRBJ2-7, with 8 bases fitting TRBD2. Germline assignment: CDR1 MDHEN and CDR2 SYDVKM. The CDR3 spans 15 residues. J lost 2 bases, V lost 5 bases, and 8 bases had no gene match. CDR3 bases: TGTGCCAGCAGTCGGGGGGCGGGAGGTACCTACGAGCAGTACTTC. This sequence encodes CASSRGAGGTYEQYF.

The chain combines TRBV6-1 with TRBJ2-6; 7 bases agree with TRBD2. Germline assignment: CDR1 MNHNS and CDR2 SASEGT. Losses at the gene ends were 9 bases for V and 8 bases for J; bases not matched to a gene: 10. The CDR3 runs 14 residues. The CDR3 bases are TGTGCCAGTAGTTCGCTGGGGGGGTCCAACGTCCTGACTTTC. Amino acids: CASSSLGGSNVLTF.

The chain combines TRBV6-5 with TRBJ1-2; D gene ambiguous. V was shortened by 0 bases and J by 7 bases, with 9 bases between the two germline ends. This CDR3 spans 13 amino acids. The germline V gene has CDR1 MNHEY and CDR2 SVGAGI. CDR3 loop: CASSYSSDLGYTF. CDR3 coding DNA: TGTGCCAGCAGTTACTCTTCGGACCTTGGCTACACCTTC.

The chain uses TRBV28 and TRBJ2-1; D possibly corresponds to TRBD2 (6 bases). Germline-derived CDR1 and CDR2 are MDHEN and SYDVKM. The CDR3 spans 16 residues. The V end lost 3 bases, the J end lost 0 bases, and 12 bases lay between the germline ends. CDR3 coding DNA: TGTGCCAGCAGTTTTCTGGGGAGGAGCTCCTACAATGAGCAGTTCTTC. Translation gives CASSFLGRSSYNEQFF.

The rearrangement uses TRBV6-6 and TRBJ1-3; maybe TRBD1 (6 bases). The germline V and J ends were trimmed by 8 bases and 0 bases, with 14 bases remaining between them. CDR3 length: 15 amino acids. From germline, CDR1 is MNHNY and CDR2 SVGAGI (reference sequence). CDR3 sequence reads: CASGGRKVSGNTIYF. The CDR3 DNA follows: TGTGCCAGCGGGGGCCGGAAAGTCTCTGGAAACACCATATATTTT.

The rearrangement joins TRBV28 to TRBJ2-6; maybe TRBD1 (6 bases). The CDR3 runs 19 residues. The germline CDR1 and CDR2 sequences are MDHEN and SYDVKM. Trimming pared 6 bases from V and 0 bases from J, leaving 21 bases between. The CDR3 DNA sequence: TGTGCCAGCAGAAACCCCATCGGACAGTCCCTCTCTGGGGCCAACGTCCTGACTTTC. The encoded protein is CASRNPIGQSLSGANVLTF.

The chain recombines TRBV28 with TRBJ1-1, with D hard to call. Trimming stripped 5 bases from V and 2 bases from J, with 3 bases between. The germline V gene has CDR1 MDHEN and CDR2 SYDVKM. This CDR3 is built from 11 residues. The DNA for the CDR3 is TGTGCCAGCAGTGGTAACACTGAAGCTTTCTTT. Protein: CASSGNTEAFF.

The rearrangement uses TRBV4-2 and TRBJ1-5; 7 positions match TRBD1. CDR3 length: 15 amino acids. CDR1 is LGHNA and CDR2 is YNFKEQ in the germline V gene. J lost 2 bases, V lost 4 bases, and 5 bases had no gene match. CDR3 coding DNA: TGTGCCAGCAGCCCCCAAGGACAGGGCAATCAGCCCCAGCATTTT. Protein sequence: CASSPQGQGNQPQHF.

This clone was observed a single time. The chain joins TRBV27 to TRBJ2-2, with unresolved D. CDR1 MNHEY and CDR2 SMNVEV come from the germline V gene (reference sequence). Trimming pared 3 bases from V and 5 bases from J, leaving 10 bases between. The CDR3 runs 14 residues. CDR3 sequence: CASSFDSLTGELFF. CDR3 nucleotide sequence: TGTGCCAGCAGTTTCGACTCACTTACCGGGGAGCTGTTTTTT.

The chain carries TRBV2 and TRBJ2-1; D unclear. With 5 bases removed from V and 8 bases from J, the gap between germline ends came to 7 bases. Germline loops: CDR1 SNHLY, CDR2 FYNNEI. The CDR3 has 11 residues. This chain's CDR3 is CASSLKDEQFF. The CDR3 DNA reads as TGTGCCAGCAGTCTTAAGGATGAGCAGTTCTTC.